Each of the 8 T cell receptor beta chains below was sequenced from the same sample in a study of PD-1 blockade in classical Hodgkin lymphoma. Here immunoSEQ multiplex PCR was the method, and the copy in TCRdb shows in-frame clones only, minus some. The repertoire holds over 60,000 clones, with approximately 92% as singletons. The time point: cycle 4 day 1 (C4D1), after six to seven weeks of nivolumab. Following autologous stem cell transplantation, relapse occurred in every patient, and exposure to brentuximab vedotin varied. The sequences come from peripheral blood mononuclear cells (PBMCs), collected before the fourth cycle of nivolumab. Receptor source: a human donor with classical Hodgkin lymphoma.

The chain links TRBV27 to TRBJ2-5, with a possible D match to TRBD1 (5 bases). The CDR3 is 13 residues long. Germline CDR1 is MNHEY and CDR2 is SMNVEV (reference sequence). The V gene lost 3 bases and the J gene lost 4 bases, with 9 bases spanning the gap. The CDR3 nucleotides read TGTGCCAGCAGTTTGATCAGGGCAGAGACCCAGTACTTC. Its protein is CASSLIRAETQYF.

J is TRBJ1-6 and V is TRBV19; a possible D gene is TRBD1 (5 bases). V was cut by 6 bases and J by 6 bases, with 12 bases left in between. The CDR3 is 14 amino acids. Germline V gene data show CDR1 as LNHDA and CDR2 as SQIVND (reference sequence). CDR3 sequence (DNA): TGTGCCAGTAGGGAGACAGCGCCTAATTCACCCCTCCACTTT. As protein: CASRETAPNSPLHF.

The V call is TRBV6-1, the J call TRBJ1-5; 7 bases fit TRBD1. The CDR3 totals 17 residues. CDR1 is MNHNS and CDR2 is SASEGT in the germline V gene. V lost 0 bases to trimming and J lost 1 base; unmatched junction nucleotides: 6. CDR3 sequence (DNA): TGTGCCAGCAGTGAAGCGAGACAGGGTCGAAGCAATCAGCCCCAGCATTTT. It codes for CASSEARQGRSNQPQHF.

The rearrangement uses TRBV28 and TRBJ2-4; a weak D match, TRBD1 (7 bases). The germline CDR1 and CDR2 sequences are MDHEN and SYDVKM. V was clipped by 7 bases and J by 4 bases, with 14 bases between them. The CDR3 is 14 amino acids. CDR3 in DNA: TGTGCCAGCACGGGGGACAGCAGAAAAAACATTCAGTACTTC. It specifies CASTGDSRKNIQYF.

The V call is TRBV18, the J call TRBJ2-2; 11 positions agree with TRBD2. There are 20 residues in the CDR3. The V gene end was trimmed by 1 base and the J gene end by 1 base; junction bases not matched to a gene: 11. From germline, CDR1 is KGHSH and CDR2 LQKENI. The CDR3 nucleotides read TGTGCCAGCTCACCACAGCTAGCGGGAGGTTCAGCCAAGAACACCGGGGAGCTGTTTTTT. Protein: CASSPQLAGGSAKNTGELFF.

The chain joins TRBV11-2 to TRBJ2-3; perhaps TRBD1 as D (5 bases). Trimming left V 8 bases short and J 1 base short, with 16 bases between. From germline, CDR1 is SGHAT and CDR2 FQNNGV. The CDR3 runs to 15 residues. Here the CDR3 DNA reads TGTGCCAGCTGGGGCTCAGGGTTGGGCACAGATACGCAGTATTTT. Its translation is CASWGSGLGTDTQYF.

The gene calls are TRBV28 and TRBJ2-5, with 7 bases matching TRBD2. The CDR3 contains 13 residues. CDR1 is MDHEN and CDR2 is SYDVKM in the germline V gene. J lost 4 bases, V lost 4 bases, and 3 bases had no gene match. The CDR3 region has the DNA TGTGCCAGCAGTTACGGGGGGACAGAGACCCAGTACTTC. It encodes CASSYGGTETQYF.

This chain uses TRBV27 with TRBJ2-3; TRBD2 is a possible D gene (5 bases). CDR3 size: 13 residues. Germline values: CDR1 MNHEY, CDR2 SMNVEV (reference sequence). This chain's CDR3 is CATHRGGTDTQYF. CDR3 nucleotides: TGTGCTACCCACCGGGGAGGCACAGATACGCAGTATTTT.